This is a list of T cell receptor beta chains from one sample in a study of blood T cell repertoires in COVID-19. Clones were read by immunoSEQ multiplex PCR, and TCRdb kept only the in-frame ones, dropping some. The table lists around 51,000 clones, just over 90% of them singletons, with roughly 5% in the top ten. Source material: peripheral blood. These receptors were taken from a man aged 70-80 years with acute or convalescent COVID-19. CDR3s include the opening cysteine and the closing phenylalanine or tryptophan. Expanded clones get a size class; other rows say once, few or many, or leave the size out.

CDR3 length: 16; J gene: TRBJ2-3; V gene: TRBV9; clone size: .; CDR3 protein: CASSVGVGGRTDTQYF
CDR3 length: 13; J gene: TRBJ2-5; V gene: TRBV19; clone size: .; CDR3 protein: CASKGDSLGTQYF
CDR3 length: 16; J gene: TRBJ1-1; V gene: TRBV6-1; clone size: .; CDR3 protein: CASSELGPGMNTEAFF
CDR3 length: 18; J gene: TRBJ1-2; V gene: TRBV6-1; clone size: .; CDR3 protein: CASSETGRLGAINYGYTF
CDR3 length: 14; J gene: TRBJ2-7; V gene: TRBV5-1; clone size: .; CDR3 protein: CASSFPGQVYEQYF
CDR3 length: 16; J gene: TRBJ1-6; V gene: TRBV6-5; clone size: .; CDR3 protein: CASSSTGTGVGSPLHF
CDR3 length: 18; J gene: TRBJ2-2; V gene: TRBV25-1; clone size: .; CDR3 protein: CASSKALGHSDDTGELFF
CDR3 length: 15; J gene: TRBJ1-1; V gene: TRBV3-1/TRBV3-2; clone size: .; CDR3 protein: CASSQEGGMNTEAFF
CDR3 length: 13; J gene: TRBJ1-2; V gene: TRBV5-1; clone size: .; CDR3 protein: CASSPTANYGYTF
CDR3 length: 13; J gene: TRBJ2-2; V gene: TRBV7-8; clone size: .; CDR3 protein: CASSLYGAGELFF
CDR3 length: 19; J gene: TRBJ2-1; V gene: TRBV4-3; clone size: .; CDR3 protein: CASSQDYRWRGTSYNEQFF
CDR3 length: 14; J gene: TRBJ2-1; V gene: TRBV6-4; clone size: .; CDR3 protein: CASAAQGDHNEQFF
CDR3 length: 13; J gene: TRBJ1-2; V gene: TRBV7-2; clone size: .; CDR3 protein: CASSLVTWDGYTF
CDR3 length: 15; J gene: TRBJ2-7; V gene: TRBV2; clone size: .; CDR3 protein: CASSDSRQRSYEQYF
CDR3 length: 15; J gene: TRBJ1-4; V gene: TRBV7-9; clone size: .; CDR3 protein: CASTQKQGGNEKLFF
CDR3 length: 18; J gene: TRBJ2-7; V gene: TRBV1; clone size: .; CDR3 protein: CTSSQDDPGGTGGFEQYF
CDR3 length: 14; J gene: TRBJ1-2; V gene: TRBV10-3; clone size: .; CDR3 protein: CAISESWAGYGYTF
CDR3 length: 16; J gene: TRBJ2-1; V gene: TRBV18; clone size: .; CDR3 protein: CASSSLGGTGYNEQFF
CDR3 length: 18; J gene: TRBJ1-2; V gene: TRBV6-2/TRBV6-3; clone size: .; CDR3 protein: CASSYSRRGRALDYGYTF
CDR3 length: 14; J gene: TRBJ1-1; V gene: TRBV15; clone size: .; CDR3 protein: CATSTRDRDPFAFF
CDR3 length: 20; J gene: TRBJ2-2; V gene: TRBV9; clone size: .; CDR3 protein: CASSVATIGGAGRPTGELFF
CDR3 length: 15; J gene: TRBJ2-5; V gene: TRBV14; clone size: once; CDR3 protein: CASSQISRVGETQYF